The clone carrying this TCR beta chain was observed many times. Its cognate antigen is unknown. The sample belongs to a study of read filtering for tumor transcriptome and immune sequencing. About the research overall: The cohort had about 16 men and 14 women aged roughly 47 to 85, mean roughly 65 years. Revised staging placed under ten patients in R-ISS I, approximately 16 in II, roughly 7 in III.

Overall study results and limits: The CD138-negative fraction was mixed bone marrow immune cells, not pure T cells.

The CDR3 totals 16 residues. Germline assignment: CDR1 SGHTA and CDR2 FQGNSA. V was clipped by 5 bases and J by 5 bases; unmatched bases: 14. Molecular barcoded adaptors covering alpha/delta and beta/gamma chains were used on 400 to 450 ng RNA. TCRdb re-called the reads through MiXCR, storing one row per CDR3 protein. Here the sample spans 25,000 to 35,000 distinct CDR3 sequences, under 20% being singletons. The origin of this receptor is a donor at least 40 years old with multiple myeloma. This chain joins TRBV7-2 and TRBJ2-5, with 7 bases that match TRBD2. Material: a population of CD138-negative cells sorted from bone marrow. The CDR3 DNA reads TGTGCCAGCAGCCCCGGGACTACCACGCAGGGCGAGACCCAGTACTTC. This encodes CASSPGTTTQGETQYF. The full variable domain, completed using reference TRBV7-2 and TRBJ2-5, is GAGVSQSPSNKVTEKGKDVELRCDPISGHTALYWYRQSLGQGLEFLIYFQGNSAPDKSGLPSDRFSAERTGGSVSTLTIQRTQQEDSAVYLCASSPGTTTQGETQYFGPGTRLLVL.